Listed below are T cell receptor beta chains from one sample, sequenced in a study of shared clonotypes between healthy human individuals. The assay was immunoSEQ multiplex PCR, and TCRdb's table has in-frame clones only and misses some. This repertoire shows roughly 2.5 million clones, about 92% found once; its top ten account for about 0.13%. The sample taken for sequencing was naive CD4+ T cells sorted from blood. The source of these receptors is a young man in good health. Each CDR3 is given with its conserved first and last residue. The D gene is left open where the match is weak. Clone size is given for some rows only: seen once, a few or many times, or a class if the clone is expanded.

13 TRBJ1-2 TRBV30 - few TGTGCCTGGGATTCGGGGGGTTCCTATGGCTACACCTTC CAWDSGGSYGYTF
13 TRBJ2-1 TRBV6-5 - - TGTGCCAGCAGACGAGGGGGGCTTAATGAGCAGTTCTTC CASRRGGLNEQFF
14 TRBJ1-1 TRBV30 - - TGTGCCTGGAATCCGTGGCAGGGTCGAAAGAAAGCTTTCTTT CAWNPWQGRKKAFF
14 TRBJ2-7 TRBV10-2 TRBD2 - TGCGCCAGCAGGACACTAGCGGGAGCCTACGAGCAGTACTTC CASRTLAGAYEQYF
15 TRBJ2-1 TRBV6-1 TRBD2 - TGTGCCAGCAGTGAACGCGCGGGAGGGCCTCGAGAGCAGTTCTTC CASSERAGGPREQFF
13 TRBJ2-7 TRBV30 - - TGTGCCTGGCGACTAGTTTTAAACTACGAGCAGTACTTC CAWRLVLNYEQYF
16 TRBJ1-1 TRBV5-8 - - TGTGCCAGCAGCTTGATTAAGGGCAGACTTAACACTGAAGCTTTCTTT CASSLIKGRLNTEAFF
15 TRBJ1-2 TRBV10-3 TRBD1 - TGTGCCATCAGTGGCCGACAGGGCAATAACTATGGCTACACCTTC CAISGRQGNNYGYTF
16 TRBJ2-5 TRBV28 TRBD2 - TGTGCCAGCAGTTCCGCCGCAGCGGGGGAAGGAGAGACCCAGTACTTC CASSSAAAGEGETQYF
11 TRBJ2-7 TRBV20-1 - - TGCAGTGCCAGGATTAGCTACGAGCAGTACTTC CSARISYEQYF
11 TRBJ2-3 TRBV6-6 - - TGTGCCAGCAGCATGGTGGATACGCAGTATTTT CASSMVDTQYF
11 TRBJ2-1 TRBV25-1 - - TGTGCCAGCAGTGAATTCTCTGAGCAGTTCTTC CASSEFSEQFF
13 TRBJ1-2 TRBV2 - - TGTGCCAGCAGTGAACTACCTAACTATGGCTACACCTTC CASSELPNYGYTF
13 TRBJ1-1 TRBV18 TRBD1 - TGTGCCAGCTCCGCGACAGGGGACACTGAAGCTTTCTTT CASSATGDTEAFF
15 TRBJ2-5 TRBV7-2 TRBD2 - TGTGCCAGCAGCCGGACTAGCGGCAAACAAGAGACCCAGTACTTC CASSRTSGKQETQYF
18 TRBJ2-5 TRBV18 TRBD2 once TGTGCCAGCTCACCACCGAATTTTAGCGGGAGTCGGGAAGAGACCCAGTACTTC CASSPPNFSGSREETQYF
13 TRBJ2-5 TRBV18 - - TGTGCCAGCTCAGCAGGGATCCGAGAGACCCAGTACTTC CASSAGIRETQYF
16 TRBJ1-2 TRBV4-1 - - TGCGCCAGCAGCCAAGAGCAAACGGTCCCCGCGTCAGGCTACACCTTC CASSQEQTVPASGYTF